These 28 T cell receptor beta chains originate from one sample sequenced in a study of OX40 agonist ivuxolimab in advanced cancers. TCRdb keeps only in-frame clones here, not all; method: immunoSEQ multiplex PCR. The sample has fewer than 60,000 clones, about 85% seen once. The source was CD4+ or CD8+ T cells sorted from blood, collected in a trial of the OX40 agonist ivuxolimab. Receptor source: an adult with an advanced solid tumor such as melanoma, head and neck, liver or kidney cancer.

The J gene is TRBJ1-5, the V gene TRBV4-1, with D unresolved. V dropped 3 bases and J dropped 6 bases, with 9 bases sitting between them. This CDR3 has 13 amino acids. From germline, CDR1 is MGHRA and CDR2 YSYEKL. CDR3 sequence reads: CASSQLGFQPQHF. CDR3 sequence (DNA): TGCGCCAGCAGCCAGCTCGGTTTTCAGCCCCAGCATTTT.

The chain carries TRBV9 and TRBJ2-7; D is perhaps TRBD2 (7 bases). Germline V CDR1 and CDR2: SGDLS, YYNGEE. V was clipped by 3 bases and J by 0 bases, with 13 bases between them. The CDR3 loop spans 15 amino acids. CDR3 loop: CASSAGGPSSYEQYF. The CDR3, as DNA: TGTGCCAGCAGCGCGGGGGGCCCGAGCTCCTACGAGCAGTACTTC.

This chain uses TRBV11-2 with TRBJ2-7; D is unclear. The V and J ends lost 1 base and 6 bases respectively, with 4 bases between them. Germline loops: CDR1 SGHAT, CDR2 FQNNGV. This CDR3 region has 11 residues. The CDR3 DNA is TGTGCCAGCAGCTTAGTGGGCGAGCAGTACTTC. Translated: CASSLVGEQYF.

V usage is TRBV28 and J usage is TRBJ1-6; the match to TRBD1 covers 8 bases. Germline CDR1 MDHEN, CDR2 SYDVKM. V lost 3 bases and J lost 9; bases outside the gene matches: 13. This CDR3 has 17 residues. The CDR3 here is CASSLQPRTGRSSPLHF. CDR3 bases: TGTGCCAGCAGTTTGCAACCGCGGACAGGGAGAAGTTCACCCCTCCACTTT. The whole variable domain, filled in from reference TRBV28 and TRBJ1-6, reads DVKVTQSSRYLVKRTGEKVFLECVQDMDHENMFWYRQDPGLGLRLIYFSYDVKMKEKGDIPEGYSVSREKKERFSLILESASTNQTSMYLCASSLQPRTGRSSPLHFGNGTRLTVT.

The chain links TRBV6-6 to TRBJ2-3; D may be TRBD1 or TRBD2 (5 bases each). Germline assignment: CDR1 MNHNY and CDR2 SVGAGI (reference sequence). V was clipped by 7 bases and J by 4 bases, with 9 bases between them. CDR3 length: 12 residues. DNA of the CDR3: TGTGCCAGCAAAAGGGACCCAGATACGCAGTATTTT. Translated: CASKRDPDTQYF.

The chain carries TRBV10-3 and TRBJ1-1; D gene uncertain. CDR3 length equals 16 residues. From germline, CDR1 is ENHRY and CDR2 SYGVKD. V was trimmed by 1 base and J by 4 bases, leaving 16 bases between them. In DNA form, the CDR3 reads TGTGCCATCAGTGAGTTCAGCCAAGGAAAGGGCACTGAAGCTTTCTTT. As protein: CAISEFSQGKGTEAFF.

This sequence joins TRBV25-1 and TRBJ1-1; D may be TRBD1 (5 bases). This CDR3 is 14 amino acids long. With 6 bases removed from V and 4 bases from J, the gap between germline ends came to 15 bases. Germline CDR1 and CDR2: MGHDK and SYGVNS. CDR3 sequence: CASRGPSRGTEAFF. For the CDR3, the DNA is TGTGCCAGCAGGGGGCCTTCTCGGGGCACTGAAGCTTTCTTT.

The chain links TRBV15 to TRBJ1-5, with 8 bases lining up with TRBD1. CDR1 and CDR2 from the germline V gene are LNHNV and YYDKDF (reference sequence). Trimming cost V 0 bases and J 3 bases; bases outside gene matches: 13. The CDR3 is made up of 19 amino acids. CDR3 coding DNA: TGTGCCACCAGCAGAGATCTGATGGACAGGGAGCAATCCAATCAGCCCCAGCATTTT. It translates to CATSRDLMDREQSNQPQHF.

This clone was detected only once. V is TRBV4-1 and J is TRBJ1-5; D is unresolved. The CDR3 has 13 amino acids. V gave up 0 bases and J gave up 6 bases, with 6 bases separating them. CDR1 is MGHRA and CDR2 is YSYEKL in the germline V gene. The CDR3 DNA is TGCGCCAGCAGCCAAGACCCTGTTCAGCCCCAGCATTTT. Amino acid sequence: CASSQDPVQPQHF.

The CDR3 region has the DNA TGTGCCAGCAAACAGGGGCTCAATGAGCAGTTCTTC. Protein sequence: CASKQGLNEQFF. The rearrangement links TRBV19 to TRBJ2-1; 7 bases fit TRBD1. From germline, CDR1 is LNHDA and CDR2 SQIVND (reference sequence). J lost 6 bases, V lost 9 bases, and 5 bases had no gene match. This CDR3 region has 12 residues. Using reference TRBV19 and TRBJ2-1 for the parts outside the CDR3, the full variable domain is DGGITQSPKYLFRKEGQNVTLSCEQNLNHDAMYWYRQDPGQGLRLIYYSQIVNDFQKGDIAEGYSVSREKKESFPLTVTSAQKNPTAFYLCASKQGLNEQFFGPGTRLTVL.

The chain joins TRBV25-1 to TRBJ1-6, with D possibly being TRBD1 (6 bases). Germline loops: CDR1 MGHDK, CDR2 SYGVNS. With 5 bases removed from V and 6 bases from J, the gap between germline ends came to 17 bases. The CDR3 totals 16 residues. The DNA for the CDR3 is TGTGCCAGCAGTACAGGGAAGGGGGAAATTAATTCACCCCTCCACTTT. Translated, it gives CASSTGKGEINSPLHF.

J is TRBJ2-1 and V is TRBV5-4, with D tentatively TRBD1 (6 bases). The CDR3 extends over 13 amino acids. Germline-derived CDR1 and CDR2 are SGHNT and YYREEE (reference sequence). V was pared by 6 bases and J by 4 bases, with 11 bases between. This chain's CDR3 is CASTRTDYNEQFF. The CDR3 nucleotides are TGTGCCAGCACCCGGACAGATTACAATGAGCAGTTCTTC.

CDR3 DNA sequence: TGTGCCAGTAGTATTGGGCAGGTCGAAGCTTTCTTT. Encoded protein: CASSIGQVEAFF. The chain links TRBV19 to TRBJ1-1; no definite D call. The CDR3 has 12 amino acids. CDR1 is LNHDA, CDR2 SQIVND, per germline (reference sequence). Between the trimmed V and J ends, which lost 3 bases and 8 bases, there was a span of 10 bases.

This chain uses TRBV18 with TRBJ1-4, with 7 bases lining up with TRBD1. The CDR3 is 15 residues long. The junction had 6 bases not matched to a gene; V was cut back by 3 bases and J by 5 bases. The germline V gene encodes CDR1 KGHSH and CDR2 LQKENI. The CDR3 loop reads CASSPRDSDNEKLFF. CDR3 DNA: TGTGCCAGCTCACCTAGGGACAGTGACAATGAAAAACTGTTTTTT.

V gene TRBV5-5 combines with J gene TRBJ1-1, with 10 bases aligning to TRBD1. Unmatched junction bases numbered 9, after V lost 7 bases and J lost 6 bases. Looked up from germline, CDR1 is SGHKS and CDR2 is YYEKEE (reference sequence). CDR3 length: 14 amino acids. Here the CDR3 DNA reads TGTGCCAGCCTCTTAGGGACAGGGGTTCCTGAAGCTTTCTTT. Protein product: CASLLGTGVPEAFF.

The chain couples TRBV2 to TRBJ1-5; D uncertain. The ends were cut back, 4 bases at V and 7 bases at J, with 8 bases in the middle. In germline, CDR1 is SNHLY, CDR2 FYNNEI. The CDR3 covers 12 residues. The CDR3 DNA is TGTGCCAGCAGTGGGTCGGGACAGCCCCAGCATTTT. Its translation: CASSGSGQPQHF.

This chain uses TRBV27 with TRBJ2-1; 8 bases line up with TRBD2. The CDR3 extends over 15 amino acids. V lost 4 bases, J lost 5 bases, and 7 bases stayed unmatched. Germline CDR1 is MNHEY and CDR2 is SMNVEV (reference sequence). CDR3 DNA sequence: TGTGCCAGCAGTTGGGGGGCGGGGGGTCACAATGAGCAGTTCTTC. Translated, it gives CASSWGAGGHNEQFF.

J is TRBJ1-5 and V is TRBV10-2; D not resolved. Germline CDR1 reads WSHSY; CDR2 reads SAAADI. This CDR3 has 12 amino acids. Trimming cost V 3 bases and J 9 bases, with 9 bases left between them. For the CDR3, the DNA is TGCGCCAGCAGTGACCAGCGGTGGCCCCAGCATTTT. Translated: CASSDQRWPQHF.

The V call is TRBV9, the J call TRBJ2-5, with D maybe TRBD1 (5 bases). Germline V gene data show CDR1 as SGDLS and CDR2 as YYNGEE. The length of the CDR3 is 15 residues. V lost 0 bases and J lost 3, with 12 bases in between. Here the CDR3 reads CASSVALGREETQYF. The CDR3, as DNA: TGTGCCAGCAGCGTAGCTTTGGGCAGGGAAGAGACCCAGTACTTC.

The V and J genes are TRBV2 and TRBJ1-5, with D possibly being TRBD1 (5 bases). This CDR3 contains 14 residues. V lost 5 bases to trimming and J lost 1 base, with 9 bases between them. CDR1 and CDR2 from the germline V gene are SNHLY and FYNNEI. The CDR3 spells CASSLGESNQPQHF. DNA for the CDR3: TGTGCCAGCAGTTTGGGGGAGAGCAATCAGCCCCAGCATTTT.

The chain is built from TRBV27 and TRBJ2-5, with D maybe TRBD1 (8 bases). The CDR3 runs 13 residues. The V end was cut by 8 bases, the J end by 5 bases, with 15 bases between. CDR1 and CDR2 (germline): MNHEY, SMNVEV (reference sequence). The CDR3 DNA reads as TGTGCCAGCGGCACAGGGGGAGGGGAGACCCAGTACTTC. Protein: CASGTGGGETQYF.

In its sample, this clone was seen once. The V gene is TRBV11-1, the J gene TRBJ2-3; 10 bases match TRBD1. The germline gives CDR1 SGHAT, CDR2 FQDESV (reference sequence). The CDR3 is 14 amino acids. The V segment lost 5 bases and the J segment 6 bases; nucleotides outside the gene matches: 5. The CDR3 region is CASSVWDRGDTQYF. The DNA for the CDR3 is TGTGCCAGCAGCGTATGGGACAGGGGTGATACGCAGTATTTT.

The CDR3, as DNA: TGTGCCAGCAGTGAGACGGGGGGGCTTGCCAATGAGCAGTTCTTC. Amino acid sequence: CASSETGGLANEQFF. The rearrangement links TRBV28 to TRBJ2-1; 8 positions match TRBD2. V lost 5 bases and J lost 6; bases outside the gene matches: 9. The germline gives CDR1 MDHEN, CDR2 SYDVKM. The CDR3 runs 15 residues.

V and J are TRBV2 and TRBJ1-3, with D unclear. The CDR3 has 12 residues. The germline V gene has CDR1 SNHLY and CDR2 FYNNEI. Trimming removed 6 bases from V and 1 base from J, with 4 bases in between. Here the CDR3 DNA reads TGTGCCAGCAGGGGGTCTGGAAACACCATATATTTT. Its protein product is CASRGSGNTIYF.

The chain uses TRBV7-9 and TRBJ2-5; the D gene is possibly TRBD2 (5 bases). The CDR3 totals 11 residues. The V gene's germline CDR1 is SEHNR and CDR2 FQNEAQ (reference sequence). Trimming removed 1 base from V and 11 bases from J, with 8 bases in between. This CDR3 reads CASSLGREQYF. CDR3 coding DNA: TGTGCCAGCAGCTTAGGAAGGGAGCAGTACTTC.

The V and J genes are TRBV4-3 and TRBJ2-1; a weak D match, TRBD1 (5 bases). Between the trimmed V and J ends, which lost 3 bases and 8 bases, there was a span of 17 bases. This CDR3 contains 15 residues. Germline V gene lookup returns CDR1 LGHNA and CDR2 YSLEER. DNA of the CDR3: TGCGCCAGCAGCCATTCGGTCAGCAGGGCAGATGAGCAGTTCTTC. It is translated as CASSHSVSRADEQFF.

V and J are TRBV12-5 and TRBJ2-2; D ambiguous. Trimming left V 0 bases short and J 0 bases short, with 11 bases between. CDR3 length: 17 amino acids. Germline values: CDR1 LGHNT, CDR2 FRNRAP. In DNA form, the CDR3 reads TGTGCTAGTGGTTTGGTATCGGTGGACCCGAACACCGGGGAGCTGTTTTTT. Translated, it gives CASGLVSVDPNTGELFF.

This chain links TRBV28 with TRBJ2-1, with D perhaps matching TRBD1 or TRBD2 (6 bases each). The CDR3 consists of 13 residues. The V and J ends lost 2 bases and 10 bases respectively, with 12 bases between them. Germline V lookup: CDR1 MDHEN, CDR2 SYDVKM. CDR3 in amino acids: CASSLLPGGEQFF. The DNA for the CDR3 is TGTGCCAGCAGTTTACTCCCCGGGGGCGAGCAGTTCTTC.